This TCR beta chain was captured in a study of blood T cells in healthy people across ages. Overall study results and limits: More naive CD4+ cells and higher diversity were found in long-lived than in aged donors.

Notes on this clonotype: Its cognate antigen is unknown.

This CDR3 has 13 amino acids. Germline V gene sequence: CDR1 SGHDT, CDR2 YYEEEE. Trimming removed 4 bases from V and 7 bases from J, with 12 bases in between. Together with a sample-barcoded 5' primer, a J-beta primer mix was included in a second PCR lasting about 7 to 11 cycles. Every cDNA was tagged by a template-switch adaptor with 12 random nucleotides. A single record per CDR3 protein comes from TCRdb applying MiXCR to the 5' RACE reads. Here the sample spans roughly 680,000 distinct CDR3 sequences, roughly 21% being singletons. The individuals who served as donors were healthy Caucasians living in Russia, aged roughly 6 to 90.

The sample consisted of blood. The chain has TRBV5-6 and TRBJ2-1; D is uncertain. The receptor was derived from an older man in good health. The CDR3 spells CASSPNNRNEQFF. For the CDR3, the DNA is TGTGCCAGCAGCCCCAACAACAGAAATGAGCAGTTCTTC.